These T cell receptor beta chains were read from a single sample in a study of shared clonotypes between healthy human individuals. Only in-frame clones appear in the TCRdb table, and some are missing; sequencing was by immunoSEQ multiplex PCR. Among millions of clones listed, about 95% were seen once. Sequencing was carried out using naive CD8+ T cells sorted from blood. These receptors came from a man aged 18 to 29 in good health. The CDR3 runs from the conserved cysteine through the conserved F or W. Each record gives: D gene, J gene, clone size, V gene, CDR3 protein, CDR3 DNA. The D gene is left open where the match is weak. Some rows mark clone size as missing; the rest say once, few, many or name a class of expanded clone.

>TRBD1|TRBJ1-4|-|TRBV4-1
CASRIHDRELSSTGEKLFF
TGCGCCAGCAGGATCCATGACAGGGAGCTTTCCTCCACGGGTGAAAAACTGTTTTTT
>TRBD1|TRBJ1-5|-|TRBV10-2
CASRPLGGTGPLQPQHF
TGCGCCAGCAGACCCCTCGGGGGGACAGGTCCGTTGCAGCCCCAGCATTTT
>-|TRBJ2-5|once|TRBV15
CATSSQGGTGQETQYF
TGTGCCACCAGCTCCCAGGGGGGGACGGGACAAGAGACCCAGTACTTC
>TRBD1|TRBJ2-7|-|TRBV7-9
CASSFRLDREDEQYF
TGTGCCAGCAGCTTCCGACTGGACAGGGAGGACGAGCAGTACTTC
>-|TRBJ2-7|-|TRBV7-9
CASSSWDGYEQYF
TGTGCCAGCAGCTCCTGGGATGGGTACGAGCAGTACTTC
>-|TRBJ1-1|-|TRBV25-1
CASSDPTSGENTEAFF
TGTGCCAGCAGTGATCCCACCTCGGGAGAGAACACTGAAGCTTTCTTT
>-|TRBJ2-2|-|TRBV29-1
CSVEDLQGSTGELFF
TGCAGCGTTGAAGATCTTCAGGGAAGCACCGGGGAGCTGTTTTTT
>-|TRBJ1-6|-|TRBV9
CASSGSGTEINSPLHF
TGTGCCAGCAGCGGATCCGGGACGGAGATTAATTCACCCCTCCACTTT
>-|TRBJ2-7|-|TRBV11-3
CASSLGSSYEQYF
TGTGCCAGCAGCTTAGGCAGCTCCTACGAGCAGTACTTC
>-|TRBJ2-2|-|TRBV5-8
CASSLVSWELFF
TGTGCCAGCAGCTTGGTATCGTGGGAGCTGTTTTTT
>TRBD1|TRBJ2-1|-|TRBV27
CASSPTPGTGTFNEQFF
TGTGCCAGCAGTCCCACACCCGGGACAGGGACGTTCAATGAGCAGTTCTTC
>TRBD1|TRBJ2-5|-|TRBV29-1
CSVVSWAGGLETQYF
TGCAGCGTTGTTTCCTGGGCAGGGGGCTTGGAGACCCAGTACTTC
>TRBD2|TRBJ2-7|-|TRBV2
CASRPGGSPGKSEQYF
TGTGCCAGCAGGCCGGGGGGGTCCCCGGGTAAGAGCGAGCAGTACTTC
>TRBD2|TRBJ2-1|-|TRBV4-3
CASSQDGGGGYNEQFF
TGCGCCAGCAGCCAAGACGGCGGGGGAGGTTACAATGAGCAGTTCTTC
>-|TRBJ2-7|-|TRBV21-1
CASSNTSGRYYEQYF
TGTGCCAGCAGCAACACTAGCGGAAGGTACTACGAGCAGTACTTC
>TRBD1|TRBJ2-7|-|TRBV5-1
CASSPGQGAVSYEQYF
TGCGCCAGCAGCCCGGGACAGGGGGCGGTATCCTACGAGCAGTACTTC
>TRBD2|TRBJ2-2|-|TRBV19
CASSIASGGLNTGELFF
TGTGCCAGTAGTATAGCCTCGGGAGGTCTGAACACCGGGGAGCTGTTTTTT
>-|TRBJ2-2|-|TRBV28
CASSWGLDTGELFF
TGTGCCAGCAGTTGGGGGTTGGACACCGGGGAGCTGTTTTTT
>-|TRBJ2-6|-|TRBV5-4
CASSLWGAGANVLTF
TGTGCCAGCAGCTTATGGGGGGCTGGGGCCAACGTCCTGACTTTC
>TRBD1|TRBJ1-5|-|TRBV7-9
CASSSGGQPQHF
TGTGCCAGCAGCTCAGGGGGACAGCCCCAGCATTTT
>-|TRBJ2-5|-|TRBV28
CASSLFRGTQETQYF
TGTGCCAGCAGTTTATTTCGGGGTACCCAAGAGACCCAGTACTTC
>-|TRBJ2-1|-|TRBV4-3
CASSQGTPPYNEQFF
TGCGCCAGCAGCCAAGGGACTCCCCCCTACAATGAGCAGTTCTTC
>-|TRBJ2-7|-|TRBV2
CATFPDSSFHEQYF
TGTGCCACCTTTCCGGACAGTTCTTTCCACGAGCAGTACTTC
>-|TRBJ2-7|-|TRBV4-3
CASSQGLGLSSYEQYF
TGCGCCAGCAGCCAAGGGCTCGGGCTCAGCTCCTACGAGCAGTACTTC
>TRBD1|TRBJ1-4|-|TRBV6-6
CASSYPDRGGEKLFF
TGTGCCAGCAGTTATCCGGACAGGGGGGGTGAAAAACTGTTTTTT
>TRBD2|TRBJ2-5|-|TRBV27
CASSLSVAGGGETQYF
TGTGCCAGCAGTTTATCGGTAGCGGGAGGCGGGGAGACCCAGTACTTC
>-|TRBJ2-5|-|TRBV5-6
CASSLGVGPTQETQYF
TGTGCCAGCAGCTTGGGAGTGGGCCCGACCCAAGAGACCCAGTACTTC
>-|TRBJ1-6|-|TRBV4-1
CASSQDITAGSPLHF
TGCGCCAGCAGCCAAGACATAACGGCAGGATCACCCCTCCACTTT
>-|TRBJ2-3|many|TRBV27
CASNAGLYTDTQYF
TGTGCCAGCAACGCGGGACTCTACACAGATACGCAGTATTTT
>-|TRBJ1-6|-|TRBV27
CASSLPPGYNSPLHF
TGTGCCAGCAGTTTACCTCCGGGGTATAATTCACCCCTCCACTTT
>-|TRBJ1-2|-|TRBV28
CASSLYPANYGYTF
TGTGCCAGCAGTTTGTACCCGGCGAACTATGGCTACACCTTC
>-|TRBJ1-2|once|TRBV13
CASSRQEYYGYTF
TGTGCCAGCAGCAGACAGGAATACTATGGCTACACCTTC
>TRBD1|TRBJ1-6|-|TRBV9
CASSPVPGQGVGISPLHF
TGTGCCAGCAGCCCAGTCCCGGGACAGGGTGTCGGGATTTCACCCCTCCACTTT
>-|TRBJ1-1|-|TRBV7-9
CASSYSTEAFF
TGTGCCAGCAGCTATAGTACTGAAGCTTTCTTT
>-|TRBJ1-6|-|TRBV11-2
CASRPSDGTYNSPLHF
TGCGCCAGCAGACCTAGCGACGGGACGTATAATTCACCCCTCCACTTT
>-|TRBJ1-5|-|TRBV4-1
CASSQGRNQPQHF
TGCGCCAGCAGCCAGGGACGCAATCAGCCCCAGCATTTT
>TRBD2|TRBJ2-5|-|TRBV7-9
CASSLGASGGQETQYF
TGTGCCAGCAGCTTAGGCGCTAGCGGGGGGCAAGAGACCCAGTACTTC
>-|TRBJ2-7|-|TRBV5-8
CASSFYNSYEQYF
TGTGCCAGCAGCTTCTATAATTCCTACGAGCAGTACTTC
>-|TRBJ2-5|-|TRBV9
CASSVWDSQETQYF
TGTGCCAGCAGCGTATGGGACTCGCAAGAGACCCAGTACTTC
>-|TRBJ1-1|-|TRBV30
CAWSVVVNTEAFF
TGTGCCTGGAGTGTAGTAGTGAACACTGAAGCTTTCTTT
>TRBD2|TRBJ2-3|-|TRBV2
CANRDYRTDTQYF
TGTGCCAACCGGGACTATCGCACAGATACGCAGTATTTT
>-|TRBJ1-4|-|TRBV9
CASSASSRNEKLFF
TGTGCCAGCAGCGCGAGCTCCCGTAATGAAAAACTGTTTTTT
>-|TRBJ1-4|-|TRBV9
CASSRGSANEKLFF
TGTGCCAGCAGTCGAGGGTCGGCTAATGAAAAACTGTTTTTT
>-|TRBJ1-1|-|TRBV28
CASSLGRNTEAFF
TGTGCCAGCAGTTTAGGAAGGAACACTGAAGCTTTCTTT
>-|TRBJ2-1|-|TRBV27
CASSLSVFHEQFF
TGTGCCAGCAGTTTATCGGTGTTTCATGAGCAGTTCTTC